The T cell receptor beta chain described here comes from a study of blood T cell repertoires in COVID-19 (dated by TCRdb to about 2020). Background on the whole study: Samples covering the acute and convalescent phases of COVID-19 were provided by collaborators in the United States, Italy and Spain. Nearly every sample came with metadata listing a de-identified subject ID, COVID-19 status, age in years and sex. The prospective study material was composed of cDNA or gDNA derived from T cells, B-cell-depleted T cells, or PBMCs. Samples came from the ongoing ImmuneRACE study (first 160 participants) plus 1,254 subjects from 6 global collaborators. Where HLA class I and class II types were available, the types were taken from metadata supplied by the sample provider, not from assay-based typing. The dataset comprised deeply sampled blood TCRbeta repertoires from subjects exposed to, actively infected with, or recovered from COVID-19. The repertoires were released in a freely available public database meant as a resource for research on the immune response to SARS-CoV-2. Study-wide conclusions, independent of this receptor: Clinical and demographic metadata were provided uncurated, with the amount varying by source and participant.

Whole blood was collected in K2EDTA tubes by collaborating institutions according to the institutions' own protocols. For TCRbeta analysis, collaborator samples were shipped as frozen whole blood, as isolated PBMCs, or as DNA extracted from either sample type. Worth noting for this clone: Its antigen is not yet known. It has no much larger one-base neighbor in the sample; base qualities were not kept.

TCRbeta CDR3 regions were amplified from genomic DNA using the immunoSEQ Assay, a bias-controlled multiplex PCR. Per the original workflow: The number of nucleated cells in each sample was estimated by amplification of reference gene primers within the assay. Sequence reads were collapsed and filtered to measure the absolute abundance of every unique TCRbeta CDR3 rearrangement. Productive Simpson clonality was computed per sample as the square root of Simpson's diversity index over productive rearrangements. TCRdb's version of the immuneACCESS table is confined to in-frame rearrangements and falls short of the full clone set. An unresolved V gene accounts for under half of the shortfall where checked; the remainder is of unknown origin. V, J and clone size reflect that table, while D and trimming were determined from the DNA. The sample has approximately 150,000 clones on record, around nine tenths of them singletons. In total, the top ten clones hold around 8.3% of the sample.

A distance of 7 bases separates the germline ends of V and J, which lose 1 base and 7 bases respectively. The CDR3 sequence holds 12 residues, the cysteine and phenylalanine included. Only the CDR3 DNA stays, 36 bases, in frame from base 1. The sequence came from a woman between 50 and 59 years old with active or convalescent COVID-19. Sample: peripheral blood. This chain is built from TRBV12-3 or TRBV12-4 and TRBJ1-1, with the D gene too uncertain to name. The DNA is as follows: TGTGCCAGCAGTTTAGGAACATTTGAAGCTTTCTTT. This gives the protein CASSLGTFEAFF.